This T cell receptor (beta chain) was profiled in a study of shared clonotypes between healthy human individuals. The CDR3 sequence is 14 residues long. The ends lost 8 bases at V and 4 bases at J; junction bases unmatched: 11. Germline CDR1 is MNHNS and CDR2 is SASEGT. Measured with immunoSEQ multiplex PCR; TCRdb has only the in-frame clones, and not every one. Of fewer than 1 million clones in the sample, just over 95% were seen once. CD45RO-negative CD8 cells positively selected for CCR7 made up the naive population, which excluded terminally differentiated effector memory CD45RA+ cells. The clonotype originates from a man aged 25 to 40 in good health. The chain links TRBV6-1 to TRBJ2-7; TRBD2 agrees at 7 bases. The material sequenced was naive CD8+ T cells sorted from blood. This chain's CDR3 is CASLFAGAVYEQYF. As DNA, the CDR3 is TGTGCCAGCCTTTTCGCGGGAGCGGTGTACGAGCAGTACTTC.